The entry that follows covers one TCR beta chain sequence. Its binding antigen is unknown. No much larger clonotype is one base removed from it; base qualities were not supplied. The sample comes from a study of response to subunit inactivated influenza vaccine (dated by TCRdb to 2016 to 2019). Regarding the complete study: Deep quantitative T cell receptor repertoire profiling was used in the study to track responses to a trivalent subunit inactivated influenza vaccine.

To prepare the library, RT-PCR was applied. The instrument was an Illumina HiSeq 2500. TCRdb itself trimmed the public reads at Q25 with fastp, ran MiXCR and retained productive beta chains. Rows are combined by CDR3 protein, so each entry shows the most common genes and DNA. The sample table shows around 320,000 distinct CDR3 sequences, and approximately 23% are seen once. About 9.4% of the sample rests with the top ten. The CDR3 measures 16 amino acids from cysteine to phenylalanine. Kept here is only the CDR3 DNA, which spans 48 bases and is read in frame from base 1. The germline V gene yields SGHTA for CDR1 and FQGNSA for CDR2. V is trimmed back by 2 bases and J by 5 bases, and the junction contains 4 bases that no gene match accounts for. Study-wide findings and limitations: The authors proposed that each seasonal influenza vaccination may bring in only a limited number of new T cells.

Recombination linked TRBV7-2 to TRBJ1-5; 12 bases in between match TRBD1. The specimen comprised PBMCs from blood, sampled less than 22 months after vaccination. This TCR came from a man aged 45 to 75 who received an inactivated influenza vaccine. Donor details come from another sample of the same person, matched by shared clones. The encoded CDR3 is CASSLYGTGGHQPQHF. DNA sequence: TGTGCCAGCAGCTTATACGGGACAGGGGGCCATCAGCCCCAGCATTTT.